A selection of T cell receptor beta chains follows, all from one sample in a study of Ad26.COV2.S vaccination and SARS-CoV-2 variants. Produced via immunoSEQ multiplex PCR; TCRdb's table is partial and in-frame only. This table holds around 420,000 clones, 70% to 90% found once. The input for sequencing was peripheral blood, taken in a trial of Ad26.COV2.S vaccine versus placebo. The source is a person between 18 and 65 years old who received the Ad26.COV2.S COVID-19 vaccine or a placebo. Both conserved end residues are trimmed from each CDR3. The D gene is left open where the match is weak. For some rows the clone size is stated as once, few or many, or as a class when expanded; others skip it.

V gene	clone size	D gene	J gene	CDR3 protein
TRBV10-1	.	TRBD1	TRBJ1-5	ASWRTGPNQPQH
TRBV3-1/TRBV3-2	.	.	TRBJ2-3	ASSPSTDTQY
TRBV4-3	few	.	TRBJ1-2	ASSQDEGAYGYT
TRBV6-6	once	TRBD2	TRBJ2-5	ASSYGASGGQETQY
TRBV4-1	.	TRBD1	TRBJ1-2	ASSHQRDSYGYT
TRBV13	.	TRBD1	TRBJ1-4	ASSLVPGGLF
TRBV21-1	.	.	TRBJ2-5	ASSKFRAQETQY
TRBV9	.	.	TRBJ1-1	ASSVYWNTEAF
TRBV3-1/TRBV3-2	.	TRBD2	TRBJ2-1	ASSQTRRGGEDEQF
TRBV5-1	.	TRBD1	TRBJ2-6	ASSPTGQGEGGANVLT
TRBV30	.	.	TRBJ2-6	AGAKGSGANVLT
TRBV28	.	TRBD2	TRBJ2-2	ASSAGGGVETGELF
TRBV29-1	.	.	TRBJ2-1	SVLYTTYNEQF
TRBV4-3	.	.	TRBJ2-5	ASSPRMGYQETQY